The 14 T cell receptor beta chains below come from one sample, sequenced in a study of CXCR3-negative and CXCR3-positive naive CD8 T cells. cDNA libraries for TRB were generated by 5' RACE incorporating UMI labels. TCRdb derives one entry per CDR3 protein from the 5' RACE reads, leaving out DNA. This sample carries roughly 100,000 distinct CDR3 sequences, with approximately 1% going to the ten biggest clones. The sequencing sample was made of naive CXCR3- CD8+ T cells from blood. Subset described: CD45RO-CCR7+CD27+CD95- naive CD8+ T cells lacking CXCR3 (TNR3-). The receptor set was obtained from a human donor in good health. Some clones in this sample may be carry-over from other donors' samples.

This chain connects TRBV7-2 to TRBJ1-6; lacking DNA, the TRBD1 call made by TCRdb goes unchecked. CDR1 SGHTA and CDR2 FQGNSA come from the germline V gene. This CDR3 is 12 amino acids long. CDR3 sequence: CASSPRGGPLHF.

The chain recombines TRBV19 with TRBJ2-1; the D gene TCRdb calls, TRBD1, cannot be checked with no DNA. This CDR3 contains 13 residues. Germline V gene lookup returns CDR1 LNHDA and CDR2 SQIVND (reference sequence). CDR3 amino acids: CASSPPGDRGPFF.

The genes are TRBV6-5 and TRBJ2-7; TCRdb's D call, TRBD1, is unchecked because there is no DNA. The length of the CDR3 is 16 residues. Germline CDR1 and CDR2: MNHEY and SVGAGI. The CDR3 spells CASSYEQGAPSYEQYF.

The chain combines TRBV15 with TRBJ2-1. Per the germline V gene, CDR1 is LNHNV and CDR2 is YYDKDF (reference sequence). The CDR3 length is 17 residues. This CDR3 reads CATSRDPSESSYNEQFF. The variable domain in full, completed from reference TRBV15 and TRBJ2-1, reads DAMVIQNPRYQVTQFGKPVTLSCSQTLNHNVMYWYQQKSSQAPKLLFHYYDKDFNNEADTPDNFQSRRPNTSFCFLDIRSPGLGDTAMYLCATSRDPSESSYNEQFFGPGTRLTVL.

V gene TRBV5-4 combines with J gene TRBJ2-2; TCRdb's D call of TRBD2 is untestable without DNA. Germline CDR1 and CDR2: SGHNT and YYREEE (reference sequence). The CDR3 length is 15 residues. The CDR3 reads CASSFSRGDTGELFF.

The V gene is TRBV4-3, the J gene TRBJ2-1; TCRdb's D call of TRBD2 is untestable without DNA. Germline lookup yields CDR1 LGHNA and CDR2 YSLEER. The CDR3 has 15 amino acids. The chain's CDR3 is CASSQATRGSAEQFF.

The genes are TRBV7-9 and TRBJ1-1. Germline-derived CDR1 and CDR2 are SEHNR and FQNEAQ (reference sequence). CDR3 length: 12 amino acids. The CDR3 loop reads CASKMAYTEAFF.

This chain joins TRBV7-3 and TRBJ1-1; absent DNA, TCRdb's TRBD1 call cannot be checked. The CDR3 length is 17 residues. Germline CDR1 and CDR2: SGHTA and FQGTGA. The CDR3: CASSLISGQGRNTEAFF.

The genes are TRBV6-5 and TRBJ1-2; the TRBD1 assignment by TCRdb is unverifiable without DNA. The CDR3 is made up of 20 amino acids. CDR1 is MNHEY and CDR2 is SVGAGI in the germline V gene. The CDR3 sequence: CASSYSPSPSTGGGMAGYTF.

This chain uses TRBV5-1 with TRBJ1-1; no DNA is available, so the TRBD1 call from TCRdb remains unchecked. Germline V lookup: CDR1 SGHRS, CDR2 YFSETQ. CDR3 length: 15 amino acids. Here the CDR3 reads CASSLGTGPNTEAFF.

The chain couples TRBV7-9 to TRBJ1-2; without DNA, the TCRdb call of TRBD1 cannot be checked. This CDR3 spans 13 amino acids. The germline V gene encodes CDR1 SEHNR and CDR2 FQNEAQ (reference sequence). The CDR3 region is CASSLQQGYGYTF.

The chain carries TRBV6-5 and TRBJ1-4. The germline CDR1 and CDR2 sequences are MNHEY and SVGAGI. The CDR3 runs to 15 residues. The CDR3 spells CASSYSRDYNEKLFF.

J is TRBJ2-1 and V is TRBV29-1; TCRdb's D gene call, TRBD2, goes unchecked for lack of DNA. Looked up from germline, CDR1 is SQVTM and CDR2 is ANQGSEA. CDR3 length: 16 residues. The CDR3 is CSVEGSGGARYNEQFF.

The chain recombines TRBV11-2 with TRBJ2-5; lacking DNA, the TRBD1 call made by TCRdb goes unchecked. This CDR3 spans 15 amino acids. CDR1 and CDR2 (germline): SGHAT, FQNNGV. The chain's CDR3 is CASSRGQGHQETQYF.